This T cell receptor beta chain was recorded in a study of blood T cell repertoires in COVID-19 (dated by TCRdb to 2019 to 2021). General notes on the study: Collaborator samples came from the United States, Italy and Spain and covered acute and convalescent phases of COVID-19. The material from the prospective study consisted of cDNA or gDNA derived from T cells, B-cell-depleted T cells, or PBMCs. The dataset comprised deeply sampled blood TCRbeta repertoires from subjects exposed to, actively infected with, or recovered from COVID-19. Nearly every sample came with metadata listing a de-identified subject ID, COVID-19 status, age in years and sex. The repertoires were released in a freely available public database meant as a resource for research on the immune response to SARS-CoV-2. Where HLA class I and class II types were available, the types were taken from metadata supplied by the sample provider, not from assay-based typing. Samples were obtained from the ongoing ImmuneRACE study (first 160 participants) and from 1,000 to 1,500 subjects provided by 6 global collaborators. Here is what the overall study found, with its caveats: Clinical and demographic metadata were provided uncurated, with the amount varying by source and participant.

The collaborating institutions used their own protocols to collect whole blood in K2EDTA tubes. For TCRbeta analysis, collaborator samples were shipped as frozen whole blood, as isolated PBMCs, or as DNA extracted from either sample type. V and J are trimmed by 6 bases and 6 bases, and the gene matches miss 6 bases of the junction. The CDR3 goes from the cysteine to the phenylalanine over 13 residues. Of all the DNA, just the CDR3 is kept, 39 bases in frame from base 1. From a lookup of the germline V gene (reference sequence), CDR1 and CDR2 are LNHNV and YYDKDF. This clone showed up just a few times. Its antigen is not yet known. The record has no base qualities; no much larger clone is one base away. TCRbeta CDR3 regions were amplified from genomic DNA using the immunoSEQ Assay, a bias-controlled multiplex PCR. Processing in the source paper ran as follows. The number of nucleated cells in each sample was estimated from the amplification of reference gene primers within the assay. Sequence reads were collapsed and filtered to measure the absolute abundance of every unique TCRbeta CDR3 rearrangement. Productive Simpson clonality was computed per sample as the square root of Simpson's diversity index over productive rearrangements. Sourced from immuneACCESS, this table was stored by TCRdb with only in-frame sequences that have V and J called. A share of the clones is absent; for the studies checked, an unresolved V gene accounts for under half, and the remainder has no known explanation. V, J and clone size were drawn from that table, and D and trimming were deduced from the DNA. The sample table lists about 130,000 clones, approximately 85% of them with a count of one. The ten largest clones capture just over 6.5% of the sample.

The sequence is built from TRBV15 and TRBJ2-7; TRBD2 matches 9 bases in the middle. This TCR was sampled from a man aged 80 or over with active or convalescent COVID-19. Sample: peripheral blood. The CDR3 region: CATSIAGDTEQYF. The nucleotides are TGTGCCACCAGTATAGCGGGAGATACCGAGCAGTACTTC.